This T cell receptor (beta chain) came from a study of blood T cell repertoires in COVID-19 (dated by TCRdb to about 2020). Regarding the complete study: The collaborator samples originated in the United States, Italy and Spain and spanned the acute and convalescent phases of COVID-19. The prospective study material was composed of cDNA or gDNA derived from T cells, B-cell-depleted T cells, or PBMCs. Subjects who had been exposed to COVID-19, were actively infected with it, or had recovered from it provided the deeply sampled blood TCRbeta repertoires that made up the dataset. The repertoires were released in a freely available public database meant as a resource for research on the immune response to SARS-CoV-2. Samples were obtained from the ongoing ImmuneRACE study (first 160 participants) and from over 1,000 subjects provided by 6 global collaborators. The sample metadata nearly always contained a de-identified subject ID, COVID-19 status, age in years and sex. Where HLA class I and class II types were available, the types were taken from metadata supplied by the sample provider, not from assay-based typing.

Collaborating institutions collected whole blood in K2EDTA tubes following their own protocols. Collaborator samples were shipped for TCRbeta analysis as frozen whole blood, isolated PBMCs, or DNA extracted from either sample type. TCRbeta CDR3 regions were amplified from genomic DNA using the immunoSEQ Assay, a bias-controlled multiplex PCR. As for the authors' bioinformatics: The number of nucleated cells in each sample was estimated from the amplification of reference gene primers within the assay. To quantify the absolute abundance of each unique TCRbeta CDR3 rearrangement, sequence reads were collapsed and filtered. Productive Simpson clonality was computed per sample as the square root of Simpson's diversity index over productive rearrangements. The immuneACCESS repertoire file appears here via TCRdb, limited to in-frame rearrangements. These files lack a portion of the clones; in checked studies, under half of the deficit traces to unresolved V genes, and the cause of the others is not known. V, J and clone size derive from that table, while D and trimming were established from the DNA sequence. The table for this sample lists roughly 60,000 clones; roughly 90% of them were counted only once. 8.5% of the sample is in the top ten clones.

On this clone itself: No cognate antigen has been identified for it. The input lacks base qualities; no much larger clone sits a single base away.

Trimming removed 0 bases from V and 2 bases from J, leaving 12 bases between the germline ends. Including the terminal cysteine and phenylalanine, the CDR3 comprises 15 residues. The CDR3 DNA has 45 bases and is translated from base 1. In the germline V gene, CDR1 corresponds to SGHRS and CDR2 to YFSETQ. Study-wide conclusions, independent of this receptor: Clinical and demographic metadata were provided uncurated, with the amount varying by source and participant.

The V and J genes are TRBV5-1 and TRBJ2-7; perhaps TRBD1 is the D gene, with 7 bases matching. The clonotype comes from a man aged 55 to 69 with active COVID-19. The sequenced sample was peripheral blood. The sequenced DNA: TGCGCCAGCAGCTTGGAATCAGGGGGGACCTACGAGCAGTACTTC. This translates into CASSLESGGTYEQYF. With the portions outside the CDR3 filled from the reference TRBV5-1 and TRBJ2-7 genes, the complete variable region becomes KAGVTQTPRYLIKTRGQQVTLSCSPISGHRSVSWYQQTPGQGLQFLFEYFSETQRNKGNFPGRFSGRQFSNSRSEMNVSTLELGDSALYLCASSLESGGTYEQYFGPGTRLTVT.